Only a few counts were recorded for the clone carrying this TCR beta chain. Antigen: not known. This specimen belongs to a study of T-cell memory formation after mild COVID-19. Study context: Largely donor-specific sequence clusters came from a couple of donors.

The ends were cut back, 6 bases at V and 1 base at J, with 9 bases in the middle. The length of the CDR3 is 14 residues. In germline, CDR1 is SGHTA, CDR2 FQGNSA. The TCR alpha and TCR beta cDNA libraries, bearing sample barcodes and UMIs, were generated by 5'RACE using constant-segment primers. TCRdb analysed the 5' RACE reads with MiXCR anew, one entry per CDR3 protein. In the table there are 300,000 or so distinct CDR3 sequences, about 16% of which are singletons. Study outcomes and limitations: The pre-infection memory compartment contained some responding clones, suggesting cross-reactive memory joined.

The source of this sequence is a man between 18 and 35 years old who had mild COVID-19 (a few samples of this study predate the infection). Cell type and time point are not known. Sequencing used PBMCs or a T cell subset sorted from them (not recorded which). The chain joins TRBV7-2 to TRBJ2-2, with D possibly called TRBD1 or TRBD2 (5 bases each). Written as DNA, the CDR3 is TGTGCCAGCAGACGGGACGGGAACACCGGGGAGCTGTTTTTT. Translation gives CASRRDGNTGELFF.